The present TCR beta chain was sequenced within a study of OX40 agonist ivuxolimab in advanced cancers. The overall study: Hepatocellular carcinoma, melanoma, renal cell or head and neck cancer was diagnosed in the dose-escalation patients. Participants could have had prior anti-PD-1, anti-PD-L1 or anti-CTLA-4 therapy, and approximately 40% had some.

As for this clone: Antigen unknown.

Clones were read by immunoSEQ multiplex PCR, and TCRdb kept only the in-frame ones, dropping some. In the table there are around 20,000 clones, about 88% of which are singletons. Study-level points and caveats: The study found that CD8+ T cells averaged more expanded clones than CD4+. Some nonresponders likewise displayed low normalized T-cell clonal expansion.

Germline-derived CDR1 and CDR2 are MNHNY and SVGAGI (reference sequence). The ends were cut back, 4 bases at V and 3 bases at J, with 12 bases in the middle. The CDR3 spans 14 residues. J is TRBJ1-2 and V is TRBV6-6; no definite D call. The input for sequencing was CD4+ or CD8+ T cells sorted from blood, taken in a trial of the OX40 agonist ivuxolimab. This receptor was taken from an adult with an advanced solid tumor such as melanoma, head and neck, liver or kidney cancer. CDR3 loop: CASSSGIGHYGYTF. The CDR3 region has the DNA TGTGCCAGCAGTTCGGGAATTGGGCACTATGGCTACACCTTC.